The present TCR beta chain was sequenced within a study of T cell responses to AZD1222 COVID-19 vaccine. V lost 5 bases and J 3 bases, leaving 10 bases between the germline ends. The CDR3 totals 13 residues. In germline, CDR1 is MDHEN, CDR2 SYDVKM. TCRdb keeps only in-frame clones here, not all; method: immunoSEQ multiplex PCR. The data contain 90,000 to 120,000 clones, just over 90% of them singletons. The source of this sequence is an adult who received the AZD1222 COVID-19 vaccine. The genes are TRBV28 and TRBJ2-5; weak D call: TRBD2 (5 bases). The sequences come from peripheral blood, collected 28 days after the second AZD1222 dose. The CDR3 region has the DNA TGTGCCAGCAGTCTTGGACTGAAAGAGACCCAGTACTTC. Translated, it gives CASSLGLKETQYF.